This record covers a single T cell receptor (beta chain). Its specificity is not known. Germline CDR1 and CDR2: LNHDA and SQIVND (reference sequence). V dropped 5 bases and J dropped 0 bases, with 19 bases sitting between them. The CDR3 sequence is 17 residues long. This sample was taken from a study of T cells in Graves' hyperthyroidism and ophthalmopathy. Study-wide points: Ophthalmopathy was told apart from stable hyperthyroidism by a 13 V-J model. Also found in blood were most expanded thyroid clonotypes above 0.001.

Amplified TCR beta CDR3 regions derived from RNA transcripts. First-round RT-PCR with HTBI primers amplified the TCR CDR3 region. TCRdb re-called the multiplex PCR reads through MiXCR, storing one row per CDR3 protein. The profile covers about 400,000 distinct CDR3 sequences, with 15% to 17% appearing a single time and roughly 14% taken by the ten largest. The study defined stable Graves' hyperthyroidism as no ophthalmopathy progression within 18 months. The gene calls are TRBV19 and TRBJ1-1, with D perhaps TRBD1 (5 bases). This receptor was identified in a woman aged 18-30 years with Graves' hyperthyroidism. The sequenced material came from blood. CDR3 DNA sequence: TGTGCCAGTAGTGGGACGGACAAAGGGGACGTGAACACTGAAGCTTTCTTT. Protein product: CASSGTDKGDVNTEAFF. Combining the CDR3 with reference TRBV19 and TRBJ1-1 gives the whole variable domain DGGITQSPKYLFRKEGQNVTLSCEQNLNHDAMYWYRQDPGQGLRLIYYSQIVNDFQKGDIAEGYSVSREKKESFPLTVTSAQKNPTAFYLCASSGTDKGDVNTEAFFGQGTRLTVV.